This TCR beta chain was found in a study of cytomegalovirus exposure and HLA in healthy donors. Study in general: When about 400 donors were genotyped, more than 70% of them were found to fall in the Caucasian-associated ancestry cluster.

The PCR ran on 60 Vbeta and 13 Jbeta primers. As processed by the authors: It was a later analysis that counted about 80 million unique TCR beta chains, of which 8.5 million to 12 million were shared. Repertoires were generated with immunoSEQ multiplex PCR, while TCRdb's copy carries only in-frame clones and drops some. The V and J calls and clone size are taken from that table; D and trimming were inferred from the DNA. The table lists roughly 110,000 clones, roughly two thirds of them singletons. About this clone itself: Antigen unknown.

Study observations and caveats: Some public TCRs appeared in many individuals, while most sequences were rare. The authors reported that TCR beta sequences could predict HLA-A and HLA-B alleles. These predictions were accurate for most subjects in the first cohort.

CDR3 size: 13 residues. Germline CDR1 and CDR2: MNHEY and SMNVEV (reference sequence). V gave up 0 bases and J gave up 8 bases, with 11 bases separating them. What was sequenced was PBMCs. The genes are TRBV27 and TRBJ2-7, with D unclear. The clonotype comes from a female donor in good health and CMV-seronegative. The CDR3 protein is CASSLSYSKKQYF. CDR3 DNA sequence: TGTGCCAGCAGTTTATCGTACAGTAAGAAGCAGTACTTC.